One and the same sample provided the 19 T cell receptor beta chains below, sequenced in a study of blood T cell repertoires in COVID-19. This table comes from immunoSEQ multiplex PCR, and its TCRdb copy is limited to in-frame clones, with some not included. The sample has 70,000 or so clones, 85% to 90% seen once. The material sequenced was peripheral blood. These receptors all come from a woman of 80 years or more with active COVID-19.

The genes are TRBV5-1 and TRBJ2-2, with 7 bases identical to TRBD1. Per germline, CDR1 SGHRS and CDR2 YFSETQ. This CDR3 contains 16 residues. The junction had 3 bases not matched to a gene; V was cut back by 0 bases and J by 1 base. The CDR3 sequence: CASSLEGGQNTGELFF. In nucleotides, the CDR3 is TGCGCCAGCAGCTTGGAAGGGGGCCAGAACACCGGGGAGCTGTTTTTT.

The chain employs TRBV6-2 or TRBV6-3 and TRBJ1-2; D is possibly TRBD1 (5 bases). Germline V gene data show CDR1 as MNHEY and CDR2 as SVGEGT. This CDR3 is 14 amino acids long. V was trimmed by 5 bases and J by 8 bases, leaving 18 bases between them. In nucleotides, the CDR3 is TGTGCCAGCAGTGGGGCCGGGAGAGGTCTGGGCTACACCTTC. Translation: CASSGAGRGLGYTF.

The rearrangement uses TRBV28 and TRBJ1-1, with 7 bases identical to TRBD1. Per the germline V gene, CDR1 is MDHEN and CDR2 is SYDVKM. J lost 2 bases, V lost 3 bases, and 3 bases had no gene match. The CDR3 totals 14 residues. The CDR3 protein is CASSFRTGNTEAFF. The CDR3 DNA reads TGTGCCAGCAGTTTCCGGACAGGTAACACTGAAGCTTTCTTT.

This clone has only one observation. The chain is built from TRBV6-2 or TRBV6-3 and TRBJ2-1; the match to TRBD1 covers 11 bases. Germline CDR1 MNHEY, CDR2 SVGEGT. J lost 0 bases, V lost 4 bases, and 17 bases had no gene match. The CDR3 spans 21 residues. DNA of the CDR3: TGTGCCAGCAGTTGGACAGGGGGCGCACCTTCCCGCGGGAGCTCCTACAATGAGCAGTTCTTC. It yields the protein CASSWTGGAPSRGSSYNEQFF.

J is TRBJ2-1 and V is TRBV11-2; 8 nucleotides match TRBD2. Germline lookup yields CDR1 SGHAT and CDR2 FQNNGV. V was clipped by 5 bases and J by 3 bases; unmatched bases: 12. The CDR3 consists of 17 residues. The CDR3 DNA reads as TGTGCCAGCAGCCTGCCTCTGAGCGGGGGCATCTACAATGAGCAGTTCTTC. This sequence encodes CASSLPLSGGIYNEQFF. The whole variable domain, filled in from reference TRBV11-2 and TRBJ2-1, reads EAGVAQSPRYKIIEKRQSVAFWCNPISGHATLYWYQQILGQGPKLLIQFQNNGVVDDSQLPKDRFSAERLKGVDSTLKIQPAKLEDSAVYLCASSLPLSGGIYNEQFFGPGTRLTVL.

The DNA for the CDR3 is TGTGCCAGCAGTTACAGCGGCGAGCAGTACTTC. It codes for CASSYSGEQYF. The chain is built from TRBV6-2 or TRBV6-3 and TRBJ2-7; the D gene is possibly TRBD2 (5 bases). V lost 2 bases to trimming and J lost 6 bases, with 5 bases between them. Germline CDR1 is MNHEY and CDR2 is SVGEGT. The CDR3 spans 11 residues.

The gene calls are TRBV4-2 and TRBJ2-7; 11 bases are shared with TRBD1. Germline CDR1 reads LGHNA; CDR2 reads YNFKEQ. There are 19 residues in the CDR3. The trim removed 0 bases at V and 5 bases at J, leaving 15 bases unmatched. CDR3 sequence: CASSQDGQGANYMYDEQYF. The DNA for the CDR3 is TGTGCCAGCAGCCAAGACGGACAGGGGGCCAACTATATGTACGACGAGCAGTACTTC.

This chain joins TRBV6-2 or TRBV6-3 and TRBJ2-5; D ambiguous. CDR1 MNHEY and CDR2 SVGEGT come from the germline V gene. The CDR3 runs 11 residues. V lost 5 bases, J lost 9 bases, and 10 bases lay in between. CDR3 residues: CASSPYRAQYF. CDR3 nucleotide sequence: TGTGCCAGCAGTCCCTACCGGGCCCAGTACTTC.

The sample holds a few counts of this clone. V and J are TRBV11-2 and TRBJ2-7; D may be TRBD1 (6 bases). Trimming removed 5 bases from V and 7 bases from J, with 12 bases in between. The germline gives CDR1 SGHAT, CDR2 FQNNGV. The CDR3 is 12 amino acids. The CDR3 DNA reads TGTGCCAGCAGCAAGCCAGGGGCTGAGCAGTACTTC. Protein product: CASSKPGAEQYF.

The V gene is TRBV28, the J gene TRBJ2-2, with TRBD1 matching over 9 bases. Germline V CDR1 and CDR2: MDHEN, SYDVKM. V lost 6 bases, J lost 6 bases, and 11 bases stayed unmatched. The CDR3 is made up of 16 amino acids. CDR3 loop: CASSGQGPPRAGELFF. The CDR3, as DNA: TGTGCCAGCAGCGGACAGGGGCCCCCGCGTGCCGGGGAGCTGTTTTTT.

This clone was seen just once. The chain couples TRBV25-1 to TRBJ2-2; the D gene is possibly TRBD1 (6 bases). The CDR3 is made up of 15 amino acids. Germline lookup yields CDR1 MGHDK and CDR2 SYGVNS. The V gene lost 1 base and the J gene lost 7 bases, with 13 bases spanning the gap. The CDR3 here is CASSEWNRAGGELFF. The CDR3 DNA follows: TGTGCCAGCAGTGAATGGAACAGGGCCGGCGGGGAGCTGTTTTTT.

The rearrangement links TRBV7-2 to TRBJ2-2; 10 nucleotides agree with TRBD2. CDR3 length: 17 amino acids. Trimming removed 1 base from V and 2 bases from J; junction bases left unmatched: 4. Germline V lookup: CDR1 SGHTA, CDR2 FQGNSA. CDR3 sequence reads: CASSLGLAGVNTGELFF. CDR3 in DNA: TGTGCCAGCAGCTTAGGGCTAGCGGGAGTTAACACCGGGGAGCTGTTTTTT.

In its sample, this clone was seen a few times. CDR3 protein: CASSLASGTYEQYF. The DNA for the CDR3 is TGTGCCAGCAGTTTGGCTAGCGGGACCTACGAGCAGTACTTC. This chain joins TRBV28 and TRBJ2-7, with TRBD2 matching 9 bases. From germline, CDR1 is MDHEN and CDR2 SYDVKM. V shed 3 bases, J shed 2 bases, and the junction held 2 bases outside the gene matches. There are 14 residues in the CDR3.

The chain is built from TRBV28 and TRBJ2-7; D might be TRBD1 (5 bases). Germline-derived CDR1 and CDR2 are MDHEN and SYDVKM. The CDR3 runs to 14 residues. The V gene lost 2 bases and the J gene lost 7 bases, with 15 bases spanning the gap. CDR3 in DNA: TGTGCCAGCAGTTTAATGGGGCTCCCCCGGGAGCAGTACTTC. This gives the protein CASSLMGLPREQYF.

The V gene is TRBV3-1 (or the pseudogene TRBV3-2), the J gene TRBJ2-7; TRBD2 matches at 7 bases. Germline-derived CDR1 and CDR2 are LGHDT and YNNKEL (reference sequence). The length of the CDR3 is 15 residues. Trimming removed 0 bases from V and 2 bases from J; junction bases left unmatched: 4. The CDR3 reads CASSQDTGRTYEQYF. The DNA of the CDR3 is TGTGCCAGCAGCCAAGATACCGGGAGGACCTACGAGCAGTACTTC.

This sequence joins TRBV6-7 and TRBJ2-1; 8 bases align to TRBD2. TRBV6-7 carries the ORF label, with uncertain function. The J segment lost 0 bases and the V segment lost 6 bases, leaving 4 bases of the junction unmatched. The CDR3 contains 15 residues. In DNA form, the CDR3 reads TGTGCCAGCAGCTTACTAGCGGCCTCCTACAATGAGCAGTTCTTC. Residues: CASSLLAASYNEQFF.

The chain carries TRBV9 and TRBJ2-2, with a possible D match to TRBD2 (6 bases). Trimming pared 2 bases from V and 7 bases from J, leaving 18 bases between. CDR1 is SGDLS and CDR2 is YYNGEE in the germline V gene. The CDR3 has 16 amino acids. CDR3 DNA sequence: TGTGCCAGCAGCGTCTCCTCTGGCGGGATTGGCGGGGAGCTGTTTTTT. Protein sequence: CASSVSSGGIGGELFF.

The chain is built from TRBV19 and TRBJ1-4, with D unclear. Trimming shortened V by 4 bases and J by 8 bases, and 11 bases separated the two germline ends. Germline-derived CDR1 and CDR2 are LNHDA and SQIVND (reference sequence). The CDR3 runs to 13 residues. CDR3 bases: TGTGCCAGTAGTAAAGGGAGGCTCGAAAAACTGTTTTTT. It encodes CASSKGRLEKLFF.

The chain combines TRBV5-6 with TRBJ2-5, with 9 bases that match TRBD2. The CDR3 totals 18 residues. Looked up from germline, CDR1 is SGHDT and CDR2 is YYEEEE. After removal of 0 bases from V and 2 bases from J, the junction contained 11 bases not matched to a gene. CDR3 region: CASSLGALLTSGQETQYF. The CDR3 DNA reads TGTGCCAGCAGCTTGGGGGCCTTATTGACTAGCGGACAAGAGACCCAGTACTTC. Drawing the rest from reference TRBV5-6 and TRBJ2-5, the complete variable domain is DAGVTQSPTHLIKTRGQQVTLRCSPKSGHDTVSWYQQALGQGPQFIFQYYEEEERQRGNFPDRFSGHQFPNYSSELNVNALLLGDSALYLCASSLGALLTSGQETQYFGPGTRLLVL.